This passage covers 28 T cell receptor beta chains from one sample sequenced in a study of radiotherapy plus CTLA-4 blockade in lung cancer. TCRdb's table, derived via immunoSEQ multiplex PCR, lists solely in-frame clones and lacks some. The sample includes just under 45,000 clones, about 67% seen only once; the top ten take around a quarter. The sequencing here drew on peripheral blood, taken from a patient treated with radiotherapy plus ipilimumab. The source is a human donor with non-small cell lung cancer who had a partial response to radiotherapy plus ipilimumab.

This clone was seen more than once but under ten times. In nucleotides, the CDR3 is TGTGCCAGCAGCTTGGAAGCGGGAGGGAGATACGAGCAGTACTTC. This sequence encodes CASSLEAGGRYEQYF. The J gene is TRBJ2-7, the V gene TRBV5-4; 10 positions agree with TRBD2. CDR1 SGHNT and CDR2 YYREEE come from the germline V gene (reference sequence). The CDR3 extends over 15 amino acids. After removal of 0 bases from V and 4 bases from J, the junction contained 4 bases not matched to a gene.

J is TRBJ2-3 and V is TRBV5-6; 8 bases line up with TRBD2. V gave up 2 bases and J gave up 3 bases; unmatched junction bases: 5. This CDR3 spans 15 amino acids. Germline V lookup: CDR1 SGHDT, CDR2 YYEEEE. Written as DNA, the CDR3 is TGTGCCAGCAGCTTAAGCGGGAGAGGTACAGATACGCAGTATTTT. As protein: CASSLSGRGTDTQYF.

The rearrangement joins TRBV7-2 to TRBJ2-5, with 7 bases identical to TRBD2. Germline V CDR1 and CDR2: SGHTA, FQGNSA. The CDR3 totals 14 residues. The junction had 10 bases not matched to a gene; V was cut back by 7 bases and J by 5 bases. This CDR3 reads CASTQGTSVETQYF. CDR3 bases: TGTGCCAGCACCCAAGGCACTAGCGTCGAGACCCAGTACTTC.

The chain combines TRBV27 with TRBJ2-3; TRBD1 matches 8 bases. The CDR3 contains 19 residues. The V gene's germline CDR1 is MNHEY and CDR2 SMNVEV (reference sequence). The ends lost 5 bases at V and 1 base at J; junction bases unmatched: 17. The CDR3 protein is CASSPTGFRTGGRTDTQYF. CDR3 nucleotide sequence: TGTGCCAGCAGTCCCACGGGTTTCAGAACAGGGGGTCGCACAGATACGCAGTATTTT.

The chain combines TRBV9 with TRBJ2-6, with 9 positions matching TRBD2. Germline values: CDR1 SGDLS, CDR2 YYNGEE. V dropped 4 bases and J dropped 8; count of bases not matched to a gene: 1. The CDR3 length is 13 residues. In DNA form, the CDR3 reads TGTGCCAGCAGCCCTAGCGGGACCAACGTCCTGACTTTC. It is translated as CASSPSGTNVLTF.

The rearrangement joins TRBV5-4 to TRBJ2-5; 14 nucleotides align to TRBD2. This CDR3 comprises 15 residues. With 4 bases clipped from V and 5 bases from J, the junction kept 4 bases outside the gene matches. The V gene's germline CDR1 is SGHNT and CDR2 YYREEE (reference sequence). CDR3 DNA sequence: TGTGCCAGCAGCCGACTAGCGGGGGGGCTCGAGACCCAGTACTTC. Translated, it gives CASSRLAGGLETQYF.

J is TRBJ2-1 and V is TRBV6-1; TRBD1 agrees at 7 bases. The CDR3 has 15 amino acids. V dropped 0 bases and J dropped 3; count of bases not matched to a gene: 2. CDR1 is MNHNS and CDR2 is SASEGT in the germline V gene. DNA for the CDR3: TGTGCCAGCAGTGAAGCGACAGGGATCTACAATGAGCAGTTCTTC. It translates to CASSEATGIYNEQFF.

The chain is built from TRBV6-6 and TRBJ1-5, with a possible D match to TRBD1 (6 bases). Germline V gene sequence: CDR1 MNHNY, CDR2 SVGAGI (reference sequence). V was clipped by 7 bases and J by 4 bases, with 11 bases between them. This CDR3 region has 13 residues. CDR3: CASNAGVNQPQHF. Written as DNA, the CDR3 is TGTGCCAGCAACGCAGGGGTTAATCAGCCCCAGCATTTT.

This clone came up a few times. The chain recombines TRBV7-3 with TRBJ1-1; D unclear. CDR3 length equals 13 residues. V was clipped by 4 bases and J by 1 base, with 7 bases between them. Germline loops: CDR1 SGHTA, CDR2 FQGTGA. The CDR3 sequence: CASSSDWNTEAFF. In DNA form, the CDR3 reads TGTGCCAGCAGCTCGGACTGGAACACTGAAGCTTTCTTT. Filled out from reference TRBV7-3 and TRBJ1-1, the complete variable domain reads GAGVSQTPSNKVTEKGKYVELRCDPISGHTALYWYRQSLGQGPEFLIYFQGTGAADDSGLPNDRFFAVRPEGSVSTLKIQRTERGDSAVYLCASSSDWNTEAFFGQGTRLTVV.

The J gene is TRBJ1-1, the V gene TRBV11-2; D remains ambiguous. The CDR3 runs 13 residues. The V and J ends lost 5 bases and 2 bases respectively, with 9 bases between them. CDR1 SGHAT and CDR2 FQNNGV come from the germline V gene. The CDR3 region is CASSPTPNTEAFF. The CDR3 DNA reads TGTGCCAGCAGCCCAACACCCAACACTGAAGCTTTCTTT.

The genes are TRBV5-5 and TRBJ1-1; D is uncertain. CDR3 size: 14 residues. Per germline, CDR1 SGHKS and CDR2 YYEKEE (reference sequence). The ends were cut back, 4 bases at V and 0 bases at J, with 10 bases in the middle. CDR3 DNA sequence: TGTGCCAGCAGCCCCTTCGACATGAACACTGAAGCTTTCTTT. Protein: CASSPFDMNTEAFF. Using reference TRBV5-5 and TRBJ1-1 for the parts outside the CDR3, the full variable domain is DAGVTQSPTHLIKTRGQQVTLRCSPISGHKSVSWYQQVLGQGPQFIFQYYEKEERGRGNFPDRFSARQFPNYSSELNVNALLLGDSALYLCASSPFDMNTEAFFGQGTRLTVV.

This clone was counted between two and nine times. The gene calls are TRBV2 and TRBJ1-2, with TRBD1 matching over 10 bases. The junction had 4 bases not matched to a gene; V was cut back by 6 bases and J by 6 bases. The CDR3 sequence is 13 residues long. The germline V gene has CDR1 SNHLY and CDR2 FYNNEI. This chain's CDR3 is CASREDRGNGYTF. The CDR3 DNA is TGTGCCAGCAGGGAGGACAGGGGGAATGGCTACACCTTC.

The chain recombines TRBV30 with TRBJ2-7, with a possible D match to TRBD2 (5 bases). Germline CDR1 and CDR2: GTSNPN and SVGIG (reference sequence). The CDR3 spans 11 residues. V was clipped by 7 bases and J by 2 bases, with 9 bases between them. CDR3 residues: CALMGAYEQYF. Here the CDR3 DNA reads TGTGCCTTAATGGGAGCCTACGAGCAGTACTTC.

The chain has TRBV20-1 and TRBJ1-2, with D perhaps TRBD1 (5 bases). The CDR3 has 11 amino acids. Germline CDR1 reads DFQATT; CDR2 reads SNEGSKA (reference sequence). Trimming removed 4 bases at V and 7 bases at J, with 10 bases between. CDR3 DNA: TGCAGTGCTACAGGGTTAGGTGGCTACACCTTC. It specifies CSATGLGGYTF.

The genes are TRBV29-1 and TRBJ2-2; D possibly corresponds to TRBD1 (6 bases). CDR3 length equals 13 residues. Germline CDR1 and CDR2: SQVTM and ANQGSEA. V was clipped by 2 bases and J by 3 bases, with 7 bases between them. The CDR3 loop reads CSVERGYTGELFF. The CDR3 DNA reads as TGCAGCGTTGAAAGGGGGTACACCGGGGAGCTGTTTTTT.

The CDR3 bases are TGCGCCAGCAGTCAATGCCCGGGAGAGGGGTATGGCTACACCTTC. Translating it yields CASSQCPGEGYGYTF. The J gene is TRBJ1-2, the V gene TRBV23-1; a possible D gene is TRBD1 (5 bases). TRBV23-1 is an ORF, and what it does is uncertain. This CDR3 comprises 15 residues. V lost 1 base and J 5 bases, leaving 14 bases between the germline ends.

The chain is built from TRBV7-9 and TRBJ2-3; 11 bases align to TRBD2. Trimming cost V 4 bases and J 6 bases; bases outside gene matches: 0. CDR3 length: 13 residues. CDR1 and CDR2 from the germline V gene are SEHNR and FQNEAQ (reference sequence). CDR3 DNA sequence: TGTGCCAGCAGCTCTAGCGGGGGGGATACGCAGTATTTT. Protein sequence: CASSSSGGDTQYF.

The chain carries TRBV6-5 and TRBJ1-1; D is unclear. The V and J ends lost 6 bases and 0 bases respectively, with 11 bases between them. This CDR3 has 14 residues. The germline CDR1 and CDR2 sequences are MNHEY and SVGAGI. CDR3 amino acids: CASSSQDLNTEAFF. As DNA, the CDR3 is TGTGCCAGCAGCTCCCAGGATCTGAACACTGAAGCTTTCTTT.

The chain employs TRBV9 and TRBJ2-1; 9 bases are a match to TRBD2. Per germline, CDR1 SGDLS and CDR2 YYNGEE. The CDR3 extends over 16 amino acids. V lost 0 bases to trimming and J lost 4 bases; unmatched junction nucleotides: 5. The CDR3: CASSVGPSGTYNEQFF. CDR3 nucleotides: TGTGCCAGCAGCGTAGGTCCTAGCGGGACTTACAATGAGCAGTTCTTC.

The chain recombines TRBV19 with TRBJ1-1; perhaps TRBD1 as D (6 bases). This CDR3 is built from 16 residues. The V gene's germline CDR1 is LNHDA and CDR2 SQIVND (reference sequence). Trimming removed 6 bases from V and 2 bases from J, with 19 bases in between. CDR3 amino acids: CASRNLRDKVNTEAFF. Here the CDR3 DNA reads TGTGCCAGTAGGAACCTCCGGGACAAGGTAAACACTGAAGCTTTCTTT.

In this sample, this clone turned up a few times. V and J are TRBV5-4 and TRBJ1-1; D call uncertain. Germline V lookup: CDR1 SGHNT, CDR2 YYREEE (reference sequence). V was shortened by 2 bases and J by 1 base, with 6 bases between the two germline ends. This CDR3 is built from 13 residues. CDR3 DNA: TGTGCCAGCAGCTTAACAGAGAACACTGAAGCTTTCTTT. Protein: CASSLTENTEAFF.

The V and J genes are TRBV4-1 and TRBJ2-3; no definite D call. V was cut by 5 bases and J by 0 bases, with 6 bases left in between. The CDR3 sequence is 13 residues long. Germline V gene lookup returns CDR1 MGHRA and CDR2 YSYEKL. For the CDR3, the DNA is TGCGCCAGCAGCTCCCCTAGCACAGATACGCAGTATTTT. Amino acids: CASSSPSTDTQYF.

This clone was detected only a few times. This chain links TRBV4-1 with TRBJ2-4, with D perhaps TRBD1 (5 bases). CDR1 and CDR2 from the germline V gene are MGHRA and YSYEKL. V lost 1 base, J lost 8 bases, and 9 bases lay in between. The CDR3 loop spans 13 amino acids. The CDR3 here is CASSQAGSDIQYF. The DNA for the CDR3 is TGCGCCAGCAGCCAAGCAGGGTCGGACATTCAGTACTTC.

The chain uses TRBV6-5 and TRBJ1-2, with TRBD1 matching over 7 bases. The V segment lost 2 bases and the J segment 3 bases; nucleotides outside the gene matches: 3. The germline V gene has CDR1 MNHEY and CDR2 SVGAGI. This CDR3 region has 14 residues. CDR3 loop: CASSYIDRDYGYTF. The CDR3 nucleotides are TGTGCCAGCAGTTACATCGACAGGGACTATGGCTACACCTTC.

This rearrangement joins TRBV6-5 to TRBJ2-1; D is ambiguous. The ends were cut back, 7 bases at V and 8 bases at J, with 9 bases in the middle. Per the germline V gene, CDR1 is MNHEY and CDR2 is SVGAGI. The CDR3 extends over 11 amino acids. In DNA form, the CDR3 reads TGTGCCAGCACCCACCAGTATGAGCAGTTCTTC. It specifies CASTHQYEQFF.

J is TRBJ1-4 and V is TRBV28; 8 bases line up with TRBD1. CDR3 length: 16 amino acids. V was pared by 6 bases and J by 0 bases, with 6 bases of the junction left unmatched. Germline values: CDR1 MDHEN, CDR2 SYDVKM. CDR3 DNA sequence: TGTGCCAGCAGGGGAGACAGGGGCGCAACTAATGAAAAACTGTTTTTT. This codes for CASRGDRGATNEKLFF.

The chain combines TRBV7-9 with TRBJ1-2, with TRBD1 identical over 10 bases. The CDR3 totals 14 residues. Germline values: CDR1 SEHNR, CDR2 FQNEAQ (reference sequence). Germline trimming cut 6 bases from V and 6 bases from J; bases unmatched to any gene: 7. CDR3 nucleotides: TGTGCCAGCAGTCCTAGACAGGGGGCTGATGGCTACACCTTC. This translates into CASSPRQGADGYTF.

The chain carries TRBV30 and TRBJ2-7; maybe TRBD1 (7 bases). This CDR3 spans 13 amino acids. CDR1 is GTSNPN and CDR2 is SVGIG in the germline V gene (reference sequence). The V and J ends lost 1 base and 9 bases respectively, with 16 bases between them. The CDR3 nucleotides are TGTGCCTGGAGTGGGGACAGTCAGGGGGGGCAGTACTTC. Translation: CAWSGDSQGGQYF. Drawing the rest from reference TRBV30 and TRBJ2-7, the complete variable domain is SQTIHQWPATLVQPVGSPLSLECTVEGTSNPNLYWYRQAAGRGLQLLFYSVGIGQISSEVPQNLSASRPQDRQFILSSKKLLLSDSGFYLCAWSGDSQGGQYFGPGTRLTVT.